This T cell receptor (beta chain) was identified during a study of shared clonotypes between healthy human individuals. The naive CD8 population came from CD45RO-negative cells selected for CCR7, without terminally differentiated effector memory CD45RA+ cells. Assay: immunoSEQ multiplex PCR; the TCRdb copy retains only in-frame clones and omits some. The repertoire holds more than 600,000 clones, with about 91% as singletons. The CDR3 is made up of 16 amino acids. Trimming left V 1 base short and J 0 bases short, with 10 bases between. CDR1 and CDR2 from the germline V gene are SGHVS and FQNEAQ. The rearrangement uses TRBV7-8 and TRBJ2-1; possible D gene TRBD1, 6 bases. The sample consisted of naive CD8+ T cells sorted from blood. The receptor's source is a man aged 30-40 years in good health. CDR3 DNA: TGTGCCAGCAGCTTAGTGGGACACTCCTCCTACAATGAGCAGTTCTTC. Translating it yields CASSLVGHSSYNEQFF. Together with reference TRBV7-8 and TRBJ2-1, the CDR3 gives the full variable domain: GAGVSQSPRYKVAKRGQDVALRCDPISGHVSLFWYQQALGQGPEFLTYFQNEAQLDKSGLPSDRFFAERPEGSVSTLKIQRTQQEDSAVYLCASSLVGHSSYNEQFFGPGTRLTVL.